This T cell receptor (beta chain) was sequenced during a study of T cells in Graves' hyperthyroidism and ophthalmopathy. Study information: Peripheral blood collection took place at initial diagnosis, before any treatment. Study results and limitations: Blood shared most expanded thyroid clonotypes above 0.001. Ophthalmopathy and stable hyperthyroidism were separated by a 13 V-J model.

This clonotype was counted between two and nine times. Antigen specificity is unknown. The V end lost 1 base, the J end lost 4 bases, and 10 bases lay between the germline ends. Germline CDR1 reads SGHAT; CDR2 reads FQNNGV. The CDR3 runs 15 residues. Amplified TCR beta CDR3 regions derived from RNA transcripts. An initial round of RT-PCR targeting the TCR CDR3 relied on the HTBI primer set. TCRdb used MiXCR to reprocess the multiplex PCR reads, holding one entry per CDR3 protein. The table shows nearly 600,000 distinct CDR3 sequences, with 13% to 15% occurring only once. V gene TRBV11-2 combines with J gene TRBJ1-4; D call uncertain. The sequenced material came from blood. This receptor was obtained from a woman under 30 with Graves' ophthalmopathy. CDR3 sequence: CASSLGAGYNEKLFF. The CDR3 bases are TGTGCCAGCAGCTTAGGTGCAGGCTATAATGAAAAACTGTTTTTT. The variable domain in full, with the rest retrieved from reference TRBV11-2 and TRBJ1-4, is EAGVAQSPRYKIIEKRQSVAFWCNPISGHATLYWYQQILGQGPKLLIQFQNNGVVDDSQLPKDRFSAERLKGVDSTLKIQPAKLEDSAVYLCASSLGAGYNEKLFFGSGTQLSVL.